The 16 T cell receptor beta chains reported below all come from one sample, sequenced in a study of blood T cell repertoires in COVID-19. TCRdb's copy holds only in-frame clones and misses some; the assay was immunoSEQ multiplex PCR. The table has about 75,000 clones, approximately 85% seen once. Sequences were obtained from peripheral blood. Receptor source: a human donor in a cohort sampled during active COVID-19.

This chain uses TRBV18 with TRBJ2-7; 11 bases line up with TRBD1. V lost 3 bases to trimming and J lost 7 bases; unmatched junction nucleotides: 5. CDR1 and CDR2 from the germline V gene are KGHSH and LQKENI. The CDR3 has 14 amino acids. This CDR3 is CASSPGQGEWEQYF. DNA of the CDR3: TGTGCCAGCTCACCGGGACAGGGGGAATGGGAGCAGTACTTC. Filled out from reference TRBV18 and TRBJ2-7, the complete variable domain reads NAGVMQNPRHLVRRRGQEARLRCSPMKGHSHVYWYRQLPEEGLKFMVYLQKENIIDESGMPKERFSAEFPKEGPSILRIQQVVRGDSAAYFCASSPGQGEWEQYFGPGTRLTVT.

This clone was counted only a few times. The V call is TRBV6-6, the J call TRBJ1-1, with a tentative D call TRBD1 (6 bases). Germline V lookup: CDR1 MNHNY, CDR2 SVGAGI (reference sequence). CDR3 length equals 13 residues. The V gene lost 6 bases and the J gene lost 3 bases, with 11 bases spanning the gap. This CDR3 reads CASRLQGHTEAFF. In DNA form, the CDR3 reads TGTGCCAGCAGACTACAGGGACACACTGAAGCTTTCTTT.

CDR3 coding DNA: TGTGCCAGCAGTTACCAGTCGTGGTCACCCCTCCACTTT. This codes for CASSYQSWSPLHF. The chain has TRBV6-5 and TRBJ1-6; D gene ambiguous. CDR1 and CDR2 from the germline V gene are MNHEY and SVGAGI. The length of the CDR3 is 13 residues. The germline V and J ends were trimmed by 2 bases and 10 bases, with 9 bases remaining between them.

The rearrangement uses TRBV24-1 and TRBJ2-6; D may be TRBD2 (6 bases). The CDR3 loop spans 16 amino acids. CDR1 is KGHDR and CDR2 is SFDVKD in the germline V gene. V lost 10 bases to trimming and J lost 10 bases, with 25 bases between them. The CDR3 region has the DNA TGTGCCACTGCGGGACTTTCCACCCCGGACCCGAACGTCCTGACTTTC. This encodes CATAGLSTPDPNVLTF.

The rearrangement joins TRBV18 to TRBJ2-1; D gene ambiguous. Germline V gives CDR1 KGHSH, CDR2 LQKENI. CDR3 size: 15 residues. V was clipped by 1 base and J by 5 bases, with 12 bases between them. This CDR3 reads CASSPRASFDNEQFF. In DNA, the CDR3 is TGTGCCAGCTCACCACGGGCGAGCTTCGACAATGAGCAGTTCTTC.

The DNA for the CDR3 is TGTGCCAGCAGCTTAACGACCAAGGCGGACACCGGGGAGCTGTTTTTT. Translation: CASSLTTKADTGELFF. The V and J genes are TRBV7-7 and TRBJ2-2; D is unclear. The CDR3 covers 16 residues. In germline, CDR1 is SSHAT, CDR2 FNYEAQ (reference sequence). V dropped 2 bases and J dropped 3 bases, with 13 bases sitting between them.

This clone appeared once. V usage is TRBV2 and J usage is TRBJ1-1; the D gene is possibly TRBD1 (6 bases). Germline V gene sequence: CDR1 SNHLY, CDR2 FYNNEI. This CDR3 contains 12 residues. The V end lost 4 bases, the J end lost 4 bases, and 7 bases lay between the germline ends. The CDR3 loop reads CASSAQGTEAFF. CDR3 coding DNA: TGTGCCAGCAGTGCACAGGGCACTGAAGCTTTCTTT.

This chain uses TRBV3-1 (or the pseudogene TRBV3-2) with TRBJ2-7; maybe TRBD1 (5 bases). The CDR3 totals 14 residues. CDR1 and CDR2 from the germline V gene are LGHDT and YNNKEL (reference sequence). Trimming took 2 bases from V and 5 from J, leaving 13 bases between them. DNA for the CDR3: TGTGCCAGCAGCCAATTCAGGGAACAAGACGAGCAGTACTTC. Its translation is CASSQFREQDEQYF.

This rearrangement joins TRBV3-1 (or the pseudogene TRBV3-2) to TRBJ2-7, with 8 bases that match TRBD2. The CDR3 extends over 14 amino acids. Germline trimming cut 1 base from V and 2 bases from J; bases unmatched to any gene: 1. Germline CDR1 LGHDT, CDR2 YNNKEL (reference sequence). The CDR3 sequence is CASSQAGGPYEQYF. The CDR3, as DNA: TGTGCCAGCAGCCAAGCGGGAGGGCCCTACGAGCAGTACTTC.

The V and J genes are TRBV6-6 and TRBJ1-2; 9 bases are shared with TRBD1. This CDR3 region has 15 residues. Germline V gene lookup returns CDR1 MNHNY and CDR2 SVGAGI (reference sequence). V shed 5 bases and J 0 bases; nucleotides not matched to a gene: 4. Written as DNA, the CDR3 is TGTGCCAGCAGTACTGGGGACAGGGCTAACTATGGCTACACCTTC. Translation gives CASSTGDRANYGYTF.

The V gene is TRBV18, the J gene TRBJ2-7; D possibly corresponds to TRBD2 (6 bases). The length of the CDR3 is 12 residues. V gave up 2 bases and J gave up 4 bases, with 6 bases separating them. Germline lookup yields CDR1 KGHSH and CDR2 LQKENI. The CDR3 bases are TGTGCCAGCTCACCAGGGGGGTACGAGCAGTACTTC. Protein: CASSPGGYEQYF.

For this clone: One end of the junction is discordant with germline, which a read error may explain. In DNA, the CDR3 is TGTGCTAGCAGCTTAGCTGCCGGGGGTATCACCGGGGAGCTGTTTTTT. Its protein product is CASSLAAGGITGELFF. This chain joins TRBV7-7 and TRBJ2-2; tentative D call: TRBD2 (6 bases). The CDR3 is 16 amino acids. Per germline, CDR1 SSHAT and CDR2 FNYEAQ (reference sequence).

Details on this clone: At the DNA level, this CDR3 is encoded by other sequences in the same sample as well. The gene calls are TRBV2 and TRBJ1-3; 7 bases line up with TRBD1. The CDR3 totals 14 residues. Germline lookup yields CDR1 SNHLY and CDR2 FYNNEI. V shed 6 bases and J 2 bases; nucleotides not matched to a gene: 4. In nucleotides, the CDR3 is TGTGCCAGCAGCAGAGACAGGGCTGGAAACACCATATATTTT. Protein: CASSRDRAGNTIYF.

This chain uses TRBV7-2 with TRBJ1-3, with D possibly being TRBD1 (5 bases). Germline values: CDR1 SGHTA, CDR2 FQGNSA. The V gene lost 5 bases and the J gene lost 0 bases, with 8 bases spanning the gap. CDR3 length: 14 amino acids. The CDR3 loop is CASSRGDSGNTIYF. CDR3 DNA sequence: TGTGCCAGCAGCCGGGGGGACTCTGGAAACACCATATATTTT.

This clone was observed a single time. J is TRBJ2-1 and V is TRBV10-1; TRBD2 matches at 8 bases. J gave up 6 bases and V 3 bases, and 7 bases lay outside the gene matches. The germline V gene encodes CDR1 WNHNN and CDR2 SYGVQD (reference sequence). This CDR3 contains 15 residues. The CDR3 is CASSERSGGSNEQFF. CDR3 sequence (DNA): TGCGCCAGCAGTGAACGAAGCGGGGGAAGCAATGAGCAGTTCTTC.

The chain has TRBV7-2 and TRBJ2-7, with a weak D call TRBD1 (7 bases). The CDR3 is made up of 15 amino acids. Germline CDR1 SGHTA, CDR2 FQGNSA. Trimming shortened V by 5 bases and J by 2 bases, and 16 bases separated the two germline ends. CDR3 in amino acids: CASSQGAGGTYEQYF. As DNA, the CDR3 is TGTGCCAGCAGCCAAGGGGCAGGGGGGACCTACGAGCAGTACTTC.